This is a list of T cell receptor beta chains from one sample in a study of Graves' ophthalmopathy and Graves' hyperthyroidism. TCRdb reprocessed the multiplex PCR reads with MiXCR, giving one entry per CDR3 protein. The profile shows almost 750,000 distinct CDR3 sequences, 40% of them singletons. Sequencing was performed on peripheral blood. The receptors originated from an adult man with Graves' ophthalmopathy. CDR3s leave out the opening cysteine and the closing phenylalanine or tryptophan. The order of the fields is clone size, V gene, CDR3 protein. Clone size appears in some rows only: once, few, many, or a class for an expanded clone.

clone size: few
V gene: TRBV7-7
CDR3 protein: ASSSGLAGRSGKAVEQY

clone size: few
V gene: TRBV5-4
CDR3 protein: ASSLYPGEQY

clone size: -
V gene: TRBV25-1
CDR3 protein: ASSSSGSTNTGELF

clone size: -
V gene: TRBV19
CDR3 protein: ASSIEQGGEAF

clone size: many
V gene: TRBV5-1
CDR3 protein: ASSLGQPTEAF

clone size: many
V gene: TRBV7-8
CDR3 protein: ASSPNGYGYT

clone size: -
V gene: TRBV5-1
CDR3 protein: ASSLVVSHEQY

clone size: many
V gene: TRBV20-1
CDR3 protein: SADLAGAEQY

clone size: -
V gene: TRBV2
CDR3 protein: ASVADGNYGYT

clone size: -
V gene: TRBV19
CDR3 protein: ASSIRTGGTEAF

clone size: few
V gene: TRBV6-6
CDR3 protein: ASSYGGTNQPQH

clone size: many
V gene: TRBV19
CDR3 protein: ASSDPGVRQPQH

clone size: many
V gene: TRBV29-1
CDR3 protein: SVVPDRAKTQY

clone size: few
V gene: TRBV5-4
CDR3 protein: ASSLVGTQSGNTIY

clone size: -
V gene: TRBV25-1
CDR3 protein: ASSSSRSNTGELF

clone size: -
V gene: TRBV10-2
CDR3 protein: ASSYLKTGTANTEAF

clone size: -
V gene: TRBV20-1
CDR3 protein: SARGGSESQY

clone size: many
V gene: TRBV15
CDR3 protein: ATVERVPGELF

clone size: -
V gene: TRBV2
CDR3 protein: ASSEWDYEAF

clone size: many
V gene: TRBV10-2
CDR3 protein: ASSESSGTGGSPLH

clone size: -
V gene: TRBV24-1
CDR3 protein: ASSLGQPNQPQH

clone size: -
V gene: TRBV7-3
CDR3 protein: ASSLTEGRTVTDTQY

clone size: many
V gene: TRBV11-2
CDR3 protein: ASSLSWQNTIY

clone size: many
V gene: TRBV10-2
CDR3 protein: ASSGRDKRYEQY

clone size: few
V gene: TRBV9
CDR3 protein: ASSQSPSPLH

clone size: -
V gene: TRBV15
CDR3 protein: ATSRDIGGQSYEQY

clone size: -
V gene: TRBV11-2
CDR3 protein: ASSYGRGQTNEKLF

clone size: -
V gene: TRBV19
CDR3 protein: ASSPGGRQETQY

clone size: few
V gene: TRBV19
CDR3 protein: ASSILMGNTGELF

clone size: -
V gene: TRBV10-3
CDR3 protein: AISPGQDGYT

clone size: many
V gene: TRBV29-1
CDR3 protein: SVLTISGNTIY

clone size: -
V gene: TRBV20-1
CDR3 protein: SARVPSGREATEAF

clone size: -
V gene: TRBV25-1
CDR3 protein: ASSPRQLGGAREKLF

clone size: many
V gene: TRBV7-8
CDR3 protein: ASSSGGGNTIY

clone size: many
V gene: TRBV7-8
CDR3 protein: ASSPGQVYGYT

clone size: few
V gene: TRBV7-2
CDR3 protein: ASSPAGDYYEQY

clone size: -
V gene: TRBV9
CDR3 protein: ASSGAGRFGSPLH

clone size: few
V gene: TRBV2
CDR3 protein: ASGHYEQY

clone size: -
V gene: TRBV12-3/TRBV12-4
CDR3 protein: ASSLIGGAGGDGYT

clone size: many
V gene: TRBV5-8
CDR3 protein: ASSTPGQGGIYGYT

clone size: -
V gene: TRBV6-6
CDR3 protein: ASSYPGWETQY

clone size: -
V gene: TRBV30
CDR3 protein: AWSTTSGGAGTQY

clone size: many
V gene: TRBV2
CDR3 protein: ASYNTEAF

clone size: -
V gene: TRBV2
CDR3 protein: ASSPTTGGGPQETQY

clone size: few
V gene: TRBV7-6
CDR3 protein: ASSVPGQGSYEQY

clone size: many
V gene: TRBV2
CDR3 protein: ASSSRTSGYT

clone size: -
V gene: TRBV25-1
CDR3 protein: ASSDPGLGFSEQF

clone size: many
V gene: TRBV2
CDR3 protein: ATTAGEKLF

clone size: once
V gene: TRBV25-1
CDR3 protein: ASGTGDYNEQF

clone size: -
V gene: TRBV20-1
CDR3 protein: SARDHGNQPQH

clone size: -
V gene: TRBV2
CDR3 protein: ASTETGVGANVLT

clone size: -
V gene: TRBV11-1
CDR3 protein: ASSLRATVSSGANVLT

clone size: once
V gene: TRBV7-2
CDR3 protein: ASSTRQGQNTEA

clone size: -
V gene: TRBV4-3
CDR3 protein: ASSPRVGAGTEAF